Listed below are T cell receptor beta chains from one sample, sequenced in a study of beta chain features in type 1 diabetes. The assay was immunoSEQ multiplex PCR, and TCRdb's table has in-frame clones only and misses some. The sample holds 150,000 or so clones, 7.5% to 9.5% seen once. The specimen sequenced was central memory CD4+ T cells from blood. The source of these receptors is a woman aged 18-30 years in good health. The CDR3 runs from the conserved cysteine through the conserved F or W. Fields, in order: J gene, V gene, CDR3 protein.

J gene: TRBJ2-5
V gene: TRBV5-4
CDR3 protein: CASSQGELGETQYF

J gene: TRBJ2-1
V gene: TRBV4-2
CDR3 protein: CASSQAAGTSDIYNEQFF

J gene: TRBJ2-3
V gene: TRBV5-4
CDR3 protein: CASSHGQSRVDTQYF

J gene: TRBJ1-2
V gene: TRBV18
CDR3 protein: CASSPLSTGLGGYTF

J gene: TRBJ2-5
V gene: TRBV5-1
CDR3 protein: CASSSQGVMSETQYF

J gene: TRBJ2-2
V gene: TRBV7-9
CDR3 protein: CVLHRGATGELFF

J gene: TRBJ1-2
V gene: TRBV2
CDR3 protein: CASSENGRLYGYTF

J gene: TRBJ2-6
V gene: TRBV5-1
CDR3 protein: CASSLEGYPYDQSGANVLTF

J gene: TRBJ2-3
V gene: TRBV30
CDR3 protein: CAWGLAGADTQYF

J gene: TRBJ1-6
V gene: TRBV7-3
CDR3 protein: CASSQSGGDLHF

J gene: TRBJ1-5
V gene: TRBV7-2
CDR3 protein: CASSAGTGATQPQHF

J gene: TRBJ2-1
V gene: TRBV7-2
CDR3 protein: CASRGQGGNNEQFF

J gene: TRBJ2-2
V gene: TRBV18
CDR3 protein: CASSPDRGPANTGELFF

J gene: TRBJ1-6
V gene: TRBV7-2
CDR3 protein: CASSLGGQGSRSPLHF

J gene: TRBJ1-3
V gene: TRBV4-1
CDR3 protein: CASSQDISVFSGNTIYF

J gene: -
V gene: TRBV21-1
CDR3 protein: CASARDREYEQYF

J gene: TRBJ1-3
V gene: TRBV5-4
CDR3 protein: CASSHDGFSGNTIYF

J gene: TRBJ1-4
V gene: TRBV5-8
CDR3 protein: CASSPGQFWTNEKLFF

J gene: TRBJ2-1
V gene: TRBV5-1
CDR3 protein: CASSLDLAGTNEQFF

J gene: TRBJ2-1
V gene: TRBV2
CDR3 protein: CASTERRGTYNEQFF

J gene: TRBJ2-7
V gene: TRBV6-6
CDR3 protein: CASSTVPYEQYF

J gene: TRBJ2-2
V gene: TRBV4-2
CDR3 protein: CASSQVRGGELFF

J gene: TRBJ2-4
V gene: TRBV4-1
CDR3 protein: CASSQEGSGVAKNIQYF

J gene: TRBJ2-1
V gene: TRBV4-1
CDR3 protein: CASSQELAGYNEQFF

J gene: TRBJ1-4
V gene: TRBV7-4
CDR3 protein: CASSSRDRVNEKLFF

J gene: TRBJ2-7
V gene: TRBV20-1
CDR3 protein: CSAAPAGREYF

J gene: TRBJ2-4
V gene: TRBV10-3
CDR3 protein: CAIREGGDGDIQYF

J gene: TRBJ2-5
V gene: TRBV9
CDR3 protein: CASSPGTGGKKYF

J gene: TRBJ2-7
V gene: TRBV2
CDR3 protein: CASSVGQLYEQYF

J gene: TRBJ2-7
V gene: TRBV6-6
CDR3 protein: CASSYSERGEQYF

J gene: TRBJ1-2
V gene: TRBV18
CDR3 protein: CASSPFDREQNGYTF

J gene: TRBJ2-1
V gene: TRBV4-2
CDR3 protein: CASSQAKREGRNEQFF